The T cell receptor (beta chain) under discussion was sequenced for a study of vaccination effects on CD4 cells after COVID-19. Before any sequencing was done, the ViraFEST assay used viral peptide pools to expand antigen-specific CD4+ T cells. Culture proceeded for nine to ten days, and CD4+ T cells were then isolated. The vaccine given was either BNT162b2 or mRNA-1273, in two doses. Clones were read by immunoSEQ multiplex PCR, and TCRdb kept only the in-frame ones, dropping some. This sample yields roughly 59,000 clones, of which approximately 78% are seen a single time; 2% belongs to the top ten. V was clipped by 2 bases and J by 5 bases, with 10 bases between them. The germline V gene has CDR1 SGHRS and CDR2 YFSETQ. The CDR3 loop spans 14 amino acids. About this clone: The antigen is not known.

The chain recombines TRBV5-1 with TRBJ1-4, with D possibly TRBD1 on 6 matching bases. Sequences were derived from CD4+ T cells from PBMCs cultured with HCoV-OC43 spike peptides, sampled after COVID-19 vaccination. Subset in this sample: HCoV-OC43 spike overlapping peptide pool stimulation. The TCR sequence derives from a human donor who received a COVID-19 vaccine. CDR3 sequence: CASSFGQPNEKLFF. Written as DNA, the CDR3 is TGCGCCAGCAGCTTCGGACAGCCGAATGAAAAACTGTTTTTT.